In its sample, the clone carrying this T cell receptor beta chain is medium-sized (0.01 to 0.1%). The sample belongs to a study of T cells after yellow fever vaccination. TCRdb analysed the 5' RACE reads with MiXCR anew, one entry per CDR3 protein. The sample contains roughly 11,000 distinct CDR3 sequences, about 6% of which appear only once. V was pared by 6 bases and J by 1 base, with 9 bases between. This CDR3 region has 14 residues. The input for sequencing was PBMCs, either bulk or a sorted T-cell subset (CD4+, CD8+, memory, or dextramer-sorted; not recorded which), taken on the day of the yellow fever booster vaccination. The sequence was obtained from a man younger than 45 who received the YFV17D yellow fever vaccine. V is TRBV12-3 or TRBV12-4 and J is TRBJ2-2; D possibly corresponds to TRBD1 (6 bases). The CDR3: CASRQGQNTGELFF. In DNA, the CDR3 is TGTGCCAGCAGACAGGGACAGAACACCGGGGAGCTGTTTTTT.